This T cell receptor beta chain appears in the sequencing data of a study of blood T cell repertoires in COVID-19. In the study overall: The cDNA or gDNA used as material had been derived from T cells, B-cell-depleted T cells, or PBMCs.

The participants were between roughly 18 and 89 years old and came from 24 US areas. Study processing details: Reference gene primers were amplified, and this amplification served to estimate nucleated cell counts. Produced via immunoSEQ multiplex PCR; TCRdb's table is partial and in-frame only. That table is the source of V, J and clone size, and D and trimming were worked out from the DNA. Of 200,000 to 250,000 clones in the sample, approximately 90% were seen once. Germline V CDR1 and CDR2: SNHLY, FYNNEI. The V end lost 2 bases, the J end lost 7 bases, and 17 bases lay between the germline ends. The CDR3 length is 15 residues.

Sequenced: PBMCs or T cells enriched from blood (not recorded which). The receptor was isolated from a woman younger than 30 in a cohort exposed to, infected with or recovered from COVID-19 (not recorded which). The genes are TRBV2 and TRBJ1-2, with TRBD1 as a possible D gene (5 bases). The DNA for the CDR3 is TGTGCCAGCAGTGAACTAAGGGGATCGGGTATTGGCTACACCTTC. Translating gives CASSELRGSGIGYTF.